This T cell receptor (beta chain) was documented in a study of T cell therapy product for transplant patients (dated by TCRdb to the late 2010s). A note on the overall study: The wider healthy donor group, in Berlin, Germany, included some 19 individuals (approximately ten male and 9 female) aged roughly 24 to 81 years. Expansion media were supplemented with either IL-7 and IL-15 at roughly 10 ng/ml or IL-2 at 40 to 65 U/ml. To assess clonal composition, TCRbeta repertoires were compared between rapamycin-treated and untreated CMV-specific T-cell products derived from the same donors. A next-generation autologous adoptive antiviral T-cell product was developed for immunosuppressed solid organ transplant patients, with CMV used as the model virus. TCRbeta repertoire analysis of rapamycin-treated and untreated products involved n = 3 healthy donors. Results and caveats for the whole study, not just this receptor: Approximately 70% of the repertoire was covered by the top 10 clones in rapamycin-treated products, versus about 91% in untreated products. A more diverse, less clonal TCRbeta repertoire and a greater number of distinct clones were observed in rapamycin-treated products than in untreated products. Repertoires from different donors showed no overlap, but paired products from the same donor shared many clones. The authors suggested that increased clonal diversity in Rapa-TCPs may reflect survival of low-frequency clones and preferential expansion of central memory T cells.

The cysteine opens and the phenylalanine closes a CDR3 of 15 amino acids. Solely the CDR3 DNA is kept, with 45 bases framed from the first base. CDR1 MNHEY and CDR2 SMNVEV were looked up in the germline V gene (reference sequence). V and J lose 8 bases and 0 bases, and a span of 13 bases separates them. Genomic DNA was extracted with an AllPrep DNA/RNA Kit and TCRbeta CDR3 regions were amplified with the immunoSEQ hsTCRb Kit. The study's processing was this. Productive rearrangements, meaning in-frame CDR3 nucleotide sequences with no stop codons, were analyzed in immunoSEQ Analyzer 3.0. Clonality was computed from productive entropy normalized to the number of productive rearrangements, and sample overlap was measured with the Morisita index. The source is immuneACCESS, and TCRdb retained only in-frame sequences with V and J called. Part of the clones is not carried over; for the studies checked, unresolved V genes explain less than half of this, and the remainder is unexplained. V, J and clone size are those of that table, while D and trimming were read from the DNA. In this sample the table shows some 600 clones, roughly 89% of which occur a single time. The ten largest account for under 80% of the sample.

Concerning this clone itself: Its specific antigen is unknown. Base quality data are lacking; no much larger clone is found one base away.

This specimen's label is to be understood as: roughly 19 nM rapamycin added during CMV-specific T-cell product expansion (Rapa-TCP). Taken in light of the paper, the label for this sample means: CMVpp65/IE-1-reactive T cells enriched by IFNgamma capture and expanded in vitro. PBMCs were stimulated for about six hours with overlapping CMV pp65 and IE-1 peptide pools, with each pool at approximately 0.5 ug/ml. IFNgamma-producing CMV-stimulated cells were positively selected with the IFNgamma Secretion Assay-Cell Enrichment and Detection Kit (Miltenyi Biotec). Enriched IFNgamma+ cells were cultured for about 21 days with irradiated autologous feeders plus either IL-7/IL-15 or IL-2. To provide enough cells for different cell sorting steps, buffy coats were used from about 15% of the 19 healthy donors. Peripheral blood mononuclear cells were isolated using Biocoll density gradient centrifugation. DRK supplied the buffy coats from healthy donors.

The sequencing sample was made of a sorted cell population cultured from PBMCs. The chain is made from TRBV27 and TRBJ2-2, with no confidently assigned D gene. This clonotype was sampled from an adult in good health. The nucleotides read TGTGCCAGCTTTCCGACTTACCCGAACACCGGGGAGCTGTTTTTT. Its protein product is CASFPTYPNTGELFF.